The next 30 T cell receptor beta chains were all read from a single sample in a study of patients and donors after allogeneic stem cell transplantation. A single record per CDR3 protein comes from TCRdb applying MiXCR to the RT-PCR reads. This table holds tens of thousands of distinct CDR3 sequences, over 6.5% found once. Sequenced sample: blood, either unsorted or a sorted T cell fraction (not recorded which). All receptors derive from a human donor who was either an allogeneic HSCT recipient or a stem cell or donor lymphocyte infusion donor (not recorded which). It is not recorded whose cells these are; they may come from a transplant donor.

In this sample, this clonotype turned up a few times. The rearrangement joins TRBV28 to TRBJ2-7; D not certain. The CDR3 sequence is 13 residues long. Germline CDR1 and CDR2: MDHEN and SYDVKM. Trimming cost V 3 bases and J 6 bases, with 12 bases left between them. The CDR3 region is CASSLAVRFEQYF. The CDR3 region has the DNA TGTGCCAGCAGTTTGGCGGTTAGGTTCGAGCAGTACTTC.

This clonotype was seen ten or more times. The rearrangement links TRBV6-6 to TRBJ1-2; D may be TRBD1 (6 bases). The CDR3 has 14 amino acids. Looked up from germline, CDR1 is MNHNY and CDR2 is SVGAGI (reference sequence). Trimming cost V 6 bases and J 7 bases, with 18 bases left between them. Here the CDR3 reads CASRDHRAWSGYTF. CDR3 bases: TGTGCCAGCAGAGACCACAGGGCCTGGAGTGGCTACACCTTC.

This clonotype was picked up many times. Here the CDR3 DNA reads TGTGCCATCAGTGAAGCTACAGTTACAGATACGCAGTATTTT. Amino acid sequence: CAISEATVTDTQYF. V and J are TRBV10-3 and TRBJ2-3; D remains unclear. The germline V gene has CDR1 ENHRY and CDR2 SYGVKD. CDR3 length equals 14 residues. Trimming pared 3 bases from V and 3 bases from J, leaving 10 bases between.

The chain couples TRBV7-3 to TRBJ2-2; 7 nucleotides match TRBD1. Germline CDR1 is SGHTA and CDR2 is FQGTGA. V was clipped by 5 bases and J by 5 bases; unmatched bases: 2. This CDR3 comprises 13 residues. The CDR3 nucleotides are TGTGCCAGCAGCGACAGGGAAACCGGGGAGCTGTTTTTT. Protein sequence: CASSDRETGELFF.

This clonotype was seen many times. V gene TRBV29-1 combines with J gene TRBJ2-1; possible D gene TRBD2, 7 bases. Germline loops: CDR1 SQVTM, CDR2 ANQGSEA. The CDR3 is made up of 10 amino acids. V was clipped by 2 bases and J by 15 bases, with 11 bases between them. CDR3 coding DNA: TGCAGCGTTGAAACCGGGGGGCCGTTCTTC. It yields the protein CSVETGGPFF.

On this clonotype itself: This may stem from a read error, because a much larger clone lies one nucleotide away. The chain employs TRBV29-1 and TRBJ2-1; TRBD1 is a possible D gene (5 bases). Per the germline V gene, CDR1 is SQVTM and CDR2 is ANQGSEA. CDR3 length: 12 residues. Trimming left V 6 bases short and J 6 bases short, with 12 bases between. This CDR3 reads CSVGSRGNEQFF. The CDR3 region has the DNA TGCAGCGTGGGGTCTAGGGGCAATGAGCAGTTCTTC.

A few counts support this clonotype. The J gene is TRBJ2-3, the V gene TRBV27; perhaps TRBD2 as D (6 bases). Trimming shortened V by 6 bases and J by 0 bases, and 13 bases separated the two germline ends. The CDR3 has 15 residues. Germline CDR1 MNHEY, CDR2 SMNVEV (reference sequence). CDR3 sequence: CASRDWDSSTDTQYF. The CDR3 region has the DNA TGTGCCAGCAGGGATTGGGACTCTAGCACAGATACGCAGTATTTT.

This clonotype was seen at least ten times. The chain links TRBV2 to TRBJ2-2; D remains ambiguous. Germline CDR1 reads SNHLY; CDR2 reads FYNNEI. With 3 bases removed from V and 3 bases from J, the gap between germline ends came to 2 bases. The CDR3 totals 12 residues. The CDR3 spells CASSDDTGELFF. As DNA, the CDR3 is TGTGCCAGCAGTGACGACACCGGGGAGCTGTTTTTT.

This clonotype was detected many times. The genes are TRBV27 and TRBJ1-3, with TRBD1 matching over 11 bases. The CDR3 runs 18 residues. The germline CDR1 and CDR2 sequences are MNHEY and SMNVEV (reference sequence). With 5 bases clipped from V and 0 bases from J, the junction kept 9 bases outside the gene matches. CDR3 region: CASSPRTGGLTSGNTIYF. The CDR3 DNA reads as TGTGCCAGCAGTCCGCGGACAGGGGGCCTCACCTCTGGAAACACCATATATTTT.

This clonotype was detected once. The gene calls are TRBV6-2 or TRBV6-3 and TRBJ2-7, with 11 bases fitting TRBD2. This CDR3 spans 15 amino acids. With V trimmed by 6 bases and J by 2 bases, 6 bases remained unmatched. Germline V gives CDR1 MNHEY, CDR2 SVGEGT. DNA of the CDR3: TGTGCCAGCAGACAGACTAGCGGGACCCCCTACGAGCAGTACTTC. Translated: CASRQTSGTPYEQYF.

V gene TRBV6-6 combines with J gene TRBJ1-2; 7 bases line up with TRBD1. From germline, CDR1 is MNHNY and CDR2 SVGAGI (reference sequence). The CDR3 consists of 15 residues. J gave up 8 bases and V 1 base, and 10 bases lay outside the gene matches. Here the CDR3 DNA reads TGTGCCAGCAGTTACTTCGAAGGGGGCGCTGGAGGCTACACCTTC. Amino acids: CASSYFEGGAGGYTF.

The V call is TRBV9, the J call TRBJ2-1, with 7 bases lining up with TRBD1. The CDR3 totals 16 residues. The V segment lost 3 bases and the J segment 8 bases; nucleotides outside the gene matches: 14. Germline-derived CDR1 and CDR2 are SGDLS and YYNGEE. The DNA for the CDR3 is TGTGCCAGCAGCGAAATGGGCAGGGGGTCAAGGGATGAGCAGTTCTTC. The encoded protein is CASSEMGRGSRDEQFF.

This clonotype was seen at least ten times. V is TRBV6-1 and J is TRBJ1-1; D is uncertain. The V end lost 8 bases, the J end lost 1 base, and 11 bases lay between the germline ends. In germline, CDR1 is MNHNS, CDR2 SASEGT. The CDR3 runs 13 residues. Here the CDR3 reads CASDRGTNTEAFF. DNA for the CDR3: TGTGCCAGCGACCGGGGAACGAACACTGAAGCTTTCTTT.

Ten or more counts support this clonotype. This chain joins TRBV7-6 and TRBJ2-7; possible D gene TRBD1, 6 bases. The CDR3 is made up of 15 amino acids. Germline lookup yields CDR1 SGHVS and CDR2 FNYEAQ. V lost 1 base and J lost 2, with 12 bases in between. CDR3 nucleotides: TGTGCCAGCAGCTTAGAAGTGGACAGTGCCTACGAGCAGTACTTC. Its protein product is CASSLEVDSAYEQYF.

This clonotype appeared many times. The gene calls are TRBV3-1 and TRBJ1-1; D gene ambiguous. The CDR3 sequence is 13 residues long. The germline V gene has CDR1 LGHDT and CDR2 YNNKEL (reference sequence). V was pared by 4 bases and J by 5 bases, with 11 bases between. CDR3 sequence: CASSPLVGTEAFF. The DNA of the CDR3 is TGTGCCAGCAGCCCCCTAGTGGGGACTGAAGCTTTCTTT. Filled out from reference TRBV3-1 and TRBJ1-1, the complete variable domain reads DTAVSQTPKYLVTQMGNDKSIKCEQNLGHDTMYWYKQDSKKFLKIMFSYNNKELIINETVPNRFSPKSPDKAHLNLHINSLELGDSAVYFCASSPLVGTEAFFGQGTRLTVV.

The V call is TRBV7-9, the J call TRBJ2-5, with D uncertain. With 2 bases removed from V and 0 bases from J, the gap between germline ends came to 4 bases. The CDR3 runs to 13 residues. Germline V lookup: CDR1 SEHNR, CDR2 FQNEAQ (reference sequence). CDR3 amino acids: CASSLWHQETQYF. The CDR3 DNA reads TGTGCCAGCAGCTTATGGCACCAAGAGACCCAGTACTTC.

This clonotype has more than one count but fewer than ten. V gene TRBV25-1 combines with J gene TRBJ2-5; D unclear. The CDR3 is 14 residues long. V was cut by 0 bases and J by 2 bases, with 7 bases left in between. Germline V CDR1 and CDR2: MGHDK, SYGVNS. As DNA, the CDR3 is TGTGCCAGCAGTGAATATAGGAGACAAGAGACCCAGTACTTC. Protein: CASSEYRRQETQYF.

In its sample, this clonotype was seen a few times. The chain is built from TRBV27 and TRBJ2-5; 8 nucleotides agree with TRBD2. The CDR3 spans 16 residues. V shed 3 bases, J shed 5 bases, and the junction held 11 bases outside the gene matches. Germline CDR1 MNHEY, CDR2 SMNVEV (reference sequence). The chain's CDR3 is CASSFLAGTHLETQYF. The CDR3 nucleotides read TGTGCCAGCAGTTTTCTAGCGGGTACCCACCTTGAGACCCAGTACTTC.

This clonotype occurred a few times. V and J are TRBV9 and TRBJ2-3, with TRBD2 matching over 11 bases. CDR3 length equals 16 residues. The junction had 4 bases not matched to a gene; V was cut back by 0 bases and J by 4 bases. CDR1 and CDR2 from the germline V gene are SGDLS and YYNGEE. CDR3 coding DNA: TGTGCCAGCAGCGTAGTAGGTAGCGGGAGGGCAGATACGCAGTATTTT. Protein sequence: CASSVVGSGRADTQYF.

This sequence joins TRBV10-3 and TRBJ2-7; D tentatively reads TRBD1 or TRBD2 (7 bases each). Trimming removed 3 bases from V and 4 bases from J, with 10 bases in between. Germline CDR1 and CDR2: ENHRY and SYGVKD. CDR3 size: 13 residues. CDR3 nucleotide sequence: TGTGCCATCAGTGACCAGGGGGGGTACGAGCAGTACTTC. As protein: CAISDQGGYEQYF.

This clonotype was seen many times. The chain employs TRBV30 and TRBJ1-2, with 8 bases fitting TRBD1. Germline-derived CDR1 and CDR2 are GTSNPN and SVGIG (reference sequence). The CDR3 contains 14 residues. The V gene end was trimmed by 4 bases and the J gene end by 4 bases; junction bases not matched to a gene: 8. CDR3 residues: CAWTLGQGSYGYTF. CDR3 bases: TGTGCCTGGACCCTTGGACAGGGTAGCTATGGCTACACCTTC.

In its sample, this clonotype was seen a few times. This chain joins TRBV19 and TRBJ1-2, with TRBD1 identical over 8 bases. Germline V gene data show CDR1 as LNHDA and CDR2 as SQIVND (reference sequence). There are 15 residues in the CDR3. The ends lost 2 bases at V and 4 bases at J; junction bases unmatched: 6. In nucleotides, the CDR3 is TGTGCCAGTAGTATAAGTGGACAGGGTGGCTATGGCTACACCTTC. It yields the protein CASSISGQGGYGYTF.

This clonotype was observed many times. The genes are TRBV7-9 and TRBJ1-1, with D unclear. This CDR3 has 11 amino acids. The V gene's germline CDR1 is SEHNR and CDR2 FQNEAQ (reference sequence). The V end lost 5 bases, the J end lost 4 bases, and 5 bases lay between the germline ends. CDR3 amino acids: CASSVLTEAFF. CDR3 DNA: TGTGCCAGCAGCGTACTCACTGAAGCTTTCTTT.

This clonotype was observed many times. V is TRBV10-3 and J is TRBJ2-3; 10 nucleotides align to TRBD2. This CDR3 region has 16 residues. V lost 4 bases to trimming and J lost 2 bases; unmatched junction nucleotides: 6. CDR1 is ENHRY and CDR2 is SYGVKD in the germline V gene. The CDR3 sequence is CAISGTGTSATDTQYF. CDR3 bases: TGTGCCATCAGTGGAACCGGGACTAGCGCCACAGATACGCAGTATTTT.

The chain employs TRBV7-9 and TRBJ2-2; D remains ambiguous. Trimming stripped 7 bases from V and 3 bases from J, with 15 bases between. Per the germline V gene, CDR1 is SEHNR and CDR2 is FQNEAQ (reference sequence). The length of the CDR3 is 15 residues. The CDR3 spells CASIPYGLDTGELFF. CDR3 in DNA: TGTGCCAGCATCCCTTACGGGCTAGACACCGGGGAGCTGTTTTTT.

This clonotype was observed a handful of times. V usage is TRBV9 and J usage is TRBJ2-7, with 10 bases that match TRBD2. Germline lookup yields CDR1 SGDLS and CDR2 YYNGEE. This CDR3 is built from 15 residues. J gave up 1 base and V 4 bases, and 5 bases lay outside the gene matches. The CDR3 DNA reads as TGTGCCAGCAGCCCACAAGCGGGAGGGTCCTACGAGCAGTACTTC. Protein: CASSPQAGGSYEQYF.

Ten or more counts support this clonotype. The chain joins TRBV2 to TRBJ2-3, with 7 bases fitting TRBD1. V lost 8 bases, J lost 6 bases, and 11 bases stayed unmatched. This CDR3 has 14 amino acids. CDR1 is SNHLY and CDR2 is FYNNEI in the germline V gene. The CDR3 loop reads CASSRAEGQDTQYF. CDR3 in DNA: TGTGCCAGCTCGAGGGCCGAGGGACAGGATACGCAGTATTTT.

This chain's CDR3 is CASSFRASQHF. The CDR3, as DNA: TGTGCCAGCAGTTTCAGGGCCTCTCAGCATTTT. This chain connects TRBV28 to TRBJ1-5; TRBD1 might be the D (5 bases). Trimming removed 3 bases at V and 13 bases at J, with 10 bases between. Germline V lookup: CDR1 MDHEN, CDR2 SYDVKM. This CDR3 has 11 residues.

This clonotype was observed many times. V is TRBV12-5 and J is TRBJ2-1, with 10 positions matching TRBD2. The CDR3 loop spans 15 amino acids. Trimming took 5 bases from V and 8 from J; bases not matched to a gene: 9. Per germline, CDR1 LGHNT and CDR2 FRNRAP. The CDR3 DNA follows: TGTGCTAGTGGTCAAGTAGCGGGAGGTAGGGATGAGCAGTTCTTC. Encoded protein: CASGQVAGGRDEQFF.

This clonotype has at least ten counts. The chain is built from TRBV7-2 and TRBJ2-3, with 7 bases fitting TRBD2. The CDR3 is made up of 12 amino acids. After removal of 5 bases from V and 10 bases from J, the junction contained 6 bases not matched to a gene. Germline V gives CDR1 SGHTA, CDR2 FQGNSA. CDR3 DNA: TGTGCCAGCAGCCCCGTTGGGGGGGCGCAGTATTTT. Its translation: CASSPVGGAQYF.